This T cell receptor beta chain appears in the sequencing data of a study of read filtering for tumor transcriptome and immune sequencing (dated by TCRdb to 2018 to 2021). For context, the study as a whole: The cohort was composed of roughly 18 male and some 15 female patients, with a mean age of 65.9 years and an age range of roughly 45 to 90. By revised international staging, about 8 patients were R-ISS I, around 15 were R-ISS II and about seven were R-ISS III. After DNase treatment, whole-transcriptome libraries were prepared with the TruSeq RNA Access Library Prep Kit. TCR-region mapped reads per sample ranged from about 4.05 to 11 million with IR-seq versus only about 80 to 1,300 with RNA-seq. Using the same bone marrow samples, the study compared TCR repertoires obtained by targeted immune repertoire sequencing with those obtained by bulk whole-transcriptome sequencing. As a main aim, a read-filtering strategy for immune repertoire data was addressed, with the specific question being whether clonotypes supported by a single read should be removed. The investigation overall reported the following: IR-seq captured clonotypes at much higher depth and more reliably than RNA-seq, and smaller IR-seq throughput sufficed to identify most shared clonotypes. Single-read clonotypes made up around 82% of clonotypes but 3% to 3.5% of total reads in IR-seq, and just under 75% of clonotypes and 35% to 50% of reads in RNA-seq. Rather than purified T cells, the sorted CD138-negative fraction was a mixed bone marrow immune population. Removing single-read clonotypes increased the correlation between IR-seq and RNA-seq shared clonotype proportions.

TCR libraries were constructed from roughly 360 ng RNA using the Immunoverse kit, and molecular barcoded adaptors covering alpha/delta and beta/gamma chains were employed. TCR library preparation was performed with the same RNA that was used for transcriptome sequencing. Sequencing of TCR libraries was carried out on an Illumina HiSeq 4000 with 2 x 150 cycles. In the source study's methods: TCR reads were aligned to human V, D, J and C references and assembled into CDR3 clonotypes with MiXCR, including quality filtering and error correction. The tcR package in R was used to analyze clonotype counts and gene usage diversity. For inspection of raw mapping reads, RNA-seq reads were mapped by STAR aligner version 2.5.3a onto GRCh37 of the human genome. To test the effect of sequencing depth on detected clonotypes, IR-seq fastq files were randomly downsampled using Seqtk 1.3. The public reads were reprocessed in TCRdb via fastp at Q25 and MiXCR, keeping in-frame beta chains. All rows with the same CDR3 protein become a single entry with the most common DNA and genes. None of the V and J calls come from the authors' own analysis; TCRdb made them. This sample gives over 20,000 distinct CDR3 sequences in total; approximately 13% of them show up just once. More than 60% of the sample rests with the top ten.

This clonotype was found many times. Its target antigen remains unknown. No much larger clone is present one base from it, and per-base qualities are unavailable. Every patient had bone marrow sampled at the time of active disease. Bone marrow mononuclear cells were isolated by Ficoll-Hypaque density gradient centrifugation. Myeloma plasma cells were removed and CD138-negative cells were obtained by negative selection following labeling with CD138 magnetic microbeads on a MACS separator. Flow cytometry on an Attune NxT with CD138 antibodies was used to check the purity of the isolated cells. Total RNA was extracted using TRIzol reagent and was quantified on a NanoDrop spectrophotometer. For each patient, paired RNA-seq and IR-seq were run on the CD138-negative bone marrow sample from that patient. V and J are truncated by 6 bases and 3 bases respectively, leaving an intervening sequence of 9 bases. The CDR3 spans 14 residues, from the cysteine through the phenylalanine. CDR3 DNA is the only sequence kept; it has 42 bases, read in frame from the first base. CDR1 is given as MDHEN and CDR2 as SYDVKM, both from the germline V gene.

This receptor was taken from a donor aged 40 or older with multiple myeloma. Specimen: a population of CD138-negative cells sorted from bone marrow. What this sample's cell subset or site label stands for: bone marrow mononuclear cells depleted of CD138+ plasma/myeloma cells by negative magnetic selection. The receptor chain draws on TRBV28 and TRBJ2-6; the D gene is unclear. The CDR3 is CASSSPHGANVLTF. The DNA sequence is as follows: TGTGCCAGCAGCTCCCCCCATGGGGCCAACGTCCTGACTTTC.